Shown below are 5 T cell receptor beta chains from a single sample sequenced in a study of T cells in localized non-small cell lung cancer. Clones were sequenced by immunoSEQ multiplex PCR, and TCRdb holds only the in-frame ones, with some missing. Of tens of thousands of clones listed, approximately 91% were seen once; the top ten hold roughly 2.9%. Sequencing was performed on peripheral blood, taken before any cancer treatment. The receptors shown here come from a female donor over 55 with stage I lung adenocarcinoma.

The gene calls are TRBV6-1 and TRBJ2-1; 8 bases fit TRBD1. The junction had 4 bases not matched to a gene; V was cut back by 6 bases and J by 6 bases. This CDR3 is built from 13 residues. Germline V gene lookup returns CDR1 MNHNS and CDR2 SASEGT. CDR3 coding DNA: TGTGCCAGCAGACCGACAGGGGTCAATGAGCAGTTCTTC. It yields the protein CASRPTGVNEQFF.

The CDR3 DNA sequence: TGTGCCAGCAGTGAAGGGGCGGGACAGATGTTGGATGAGCAGTTCTTC. It is translated as CASSEGAGQMLDEQFF. The V call is TRBV2, the J call TRBJ2-1; D possibly corresponds to TRBD1 (7 bases). This CDR3 is built from 16 residues. Germline V lookup: CDR1 SNHLY, CDR2 FYNNEI. The V and J ends lost 1 base and 8 bases respectively, with 18 bases between them.

This chain joins TRBV4-1 and TRBJ2-3, with TRBD1 matching 7 bases. With 3 bases clipped from V and 1 base from J, the junction kept 10 bases outside the gene matches. In germline, CDR1 is MGHRA, CDR2 YSYEKL. The CDR3 has 17 amino acids. DNA of the CDR3: TGCGCCAGCAGCCAGACACCGACAGGGTCGGGCACAGATACGCAGTATTTT. It encodes CASSQTPTGSGTDTQYF.

J is TRBJ2-1 and V is TRBV7-2; TRBD2 matches 10 bases. Losses at the gene ends were 7 bases for V and 3 bases for J; bases not matched to a gene: 6. The CDR3 contains 15 residues. The germline V gene has CDR1 SGHTA and CDR2 FQGNSA. The CDR3 DNA sequence: TGTGCCAGCACCCAGGGACTAGCGAGCTACAATGAGCAGTTCTTC. Protein product: CASTQGLASYNEQFF.

This chain links TRBV29-1 with TRBJ2-3, with 9 bases aligning to TRBD1. V gave up 3 bases and J gave up 1 base; unmatched junction bases: 11. The germline CDR1 and CDR2 sequences are SQVTM and ANQGSEA. This CDR3 is 17 amino acids long. As DNA, the CDR3 is TGCAGCGTTGACCTCCGCTACCGGGACAGGGGCACAGATACGCAGTATTTT. This gives the protein CSVDLRYRDRGTDTQYF.